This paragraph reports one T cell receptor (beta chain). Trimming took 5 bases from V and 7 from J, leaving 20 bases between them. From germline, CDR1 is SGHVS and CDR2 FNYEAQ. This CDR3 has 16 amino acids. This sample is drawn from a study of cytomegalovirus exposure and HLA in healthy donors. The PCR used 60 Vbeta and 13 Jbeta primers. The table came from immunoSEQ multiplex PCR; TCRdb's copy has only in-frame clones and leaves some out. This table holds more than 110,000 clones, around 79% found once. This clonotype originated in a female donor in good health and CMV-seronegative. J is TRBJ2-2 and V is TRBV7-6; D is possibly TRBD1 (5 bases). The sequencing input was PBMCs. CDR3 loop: CASSLTFTQGIGELFF. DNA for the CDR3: TGTGCCAGCAGCCTAACTTTCACGCAGGGCATCGGGGAGCTGTTTTTT.